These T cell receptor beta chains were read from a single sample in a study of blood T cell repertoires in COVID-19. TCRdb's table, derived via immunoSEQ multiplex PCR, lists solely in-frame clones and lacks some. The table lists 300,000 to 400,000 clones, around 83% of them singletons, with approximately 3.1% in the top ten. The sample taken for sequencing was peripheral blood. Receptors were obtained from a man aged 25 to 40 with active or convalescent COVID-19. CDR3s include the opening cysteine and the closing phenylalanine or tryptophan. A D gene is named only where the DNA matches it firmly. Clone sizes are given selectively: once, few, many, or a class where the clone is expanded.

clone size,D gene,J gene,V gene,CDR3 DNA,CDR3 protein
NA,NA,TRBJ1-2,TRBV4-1,TGCGCCCGCAGCCAAAGGGGGGGGGCGAACTATGGCTACACCTTC,CARSQRGGANYGYTF
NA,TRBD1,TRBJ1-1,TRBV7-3,TGTGCCAGCAGCTGGCAGGGGGAAACTGAAGCTTTCTTT,CASSWQGETEAFF
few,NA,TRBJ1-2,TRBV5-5,TGTGCCAGCAGCGAGACAGGTATAGGCGGCTACACCTTC,CASSETGIGGYTF
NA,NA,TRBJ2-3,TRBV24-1,TGTGCCACCAGTCCGAGGGCTCTAGCGACCTCAGATACGCAGTATTTT,CATSPRALATSDTQYF
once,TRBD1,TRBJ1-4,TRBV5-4,TGTGCCAGCAGCCTGGACCGGGACAGTGGGGAAAAACTGTTTTTT,CASSLDRDSGEKLFF
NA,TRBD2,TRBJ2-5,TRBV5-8,TGTGCCAGCAGCACGGGGACTACCCAAGAGACCCAGTACTTC,CASSTGTTQETQYF
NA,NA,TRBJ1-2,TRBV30,TGTGCCTTGGGCGGGTCTAACTATGGCTACACCTTC,CALGGSNYGYTF
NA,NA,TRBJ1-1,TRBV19,TGTGCCAGTAGTCCCTATGAGCCACGTGAAGCTTTCTTT,CASSPYEPREAFF
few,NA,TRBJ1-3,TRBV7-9,TGTGCCAGCACCCCAGGTAACAGGGAGACCTCTGGAAACACCATATATTTT,CASTPGNRETSGNTIYF
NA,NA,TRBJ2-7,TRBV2,TGTGCCAGCAGTTCCACCTACGAGCAGTACTTC,CASSSTYEQYF
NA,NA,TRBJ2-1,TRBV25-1,TGTGCCAGCAGTCACAACAGCTACAATGAGCAGTTCTTC,CASSHNSYNEQFF
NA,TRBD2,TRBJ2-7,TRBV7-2,TGTGCCAGCAGCCCAGAAGCGGGGCGCTACGAGCAGTACTTC,CASSPEAGRYEQYF
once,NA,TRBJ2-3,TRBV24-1,TGTGCCACCAGTGATTCAAGGAGGTTACAAGATACGCAGTATTTT,CATSDSRRLQDTQYF
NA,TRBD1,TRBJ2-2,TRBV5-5,TGTGCCAGCAGCCCCAGACAGGGAAACACCGGGGAGCTGTTTTTT,CASSPRQGNTGELFF
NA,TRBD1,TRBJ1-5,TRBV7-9,TGTGCCAGCAGGCAGACAGGGACTAATCAGCCCCAGCATTTT,CASRQTGTNQPQHF
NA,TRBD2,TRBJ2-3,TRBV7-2,TGTGCCAGCAGCTTAGATAGCGGGGGGGCTTCAGATACGCAGTATTTT,CASSLDSGGASDTQYF
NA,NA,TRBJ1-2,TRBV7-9,TGTGCCAGCAGCGTCCCGGGGAGGTATGGCTACACCTTC,CASSVPGRYGYTF
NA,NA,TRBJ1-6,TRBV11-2,TGTGCCAGCAGCCTTTTACTATCACCCCTCCACTTT,CASSLLLSPLHF
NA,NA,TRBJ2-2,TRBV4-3,TGCGCCAGCAGCGCCGAGACAGCGAACACCGGGGAGCTGTTTTTT,CASSAETANTGELFF
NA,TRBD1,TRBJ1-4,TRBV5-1,TGCGCCAGCAGCGGTAACAGGGGGAAACTGTTTTTT,CASSGNRGKLFF
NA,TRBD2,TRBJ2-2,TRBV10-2,TGCGCCAGCAGAACTAGCGGGGCGCGGTGGAGCACCGGGGAGCTGTTTTTT,CASRTSGARWSTGELFF
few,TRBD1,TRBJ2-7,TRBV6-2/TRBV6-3,TGTGCCAGCAGCATTGACAGGGTAACCTACGAGCAGTACTTC,CASSIDRVTYEQYF
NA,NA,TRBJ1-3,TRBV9,TGTGCCAGCAGCGTAGTGGGAGGGGACGGAAACACCATATATTTT,CASSVVGGDGNTIYF
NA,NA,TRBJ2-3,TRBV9,TGTGCCAGCAGCGTAGCAGGGGATAGCACAGATACGCAGTATTTT,CASSVAGDSTDTQYF
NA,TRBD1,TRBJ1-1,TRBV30,TGTGCCTGGGGGCCCGGGACAGGGGTCACTGAAGCTTTCTTT,CAWGPGTGVTEAFF
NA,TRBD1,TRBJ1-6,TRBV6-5,TGTGCCAGCAGTTACACAGGGGACTCCTATAATTCACCCCTCCACTTT,CASSYTGDSYNSPLHF
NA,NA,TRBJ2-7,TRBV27,TGTGCCAGCAGTTTAGGGCAGGTATCCGCCTACGAGCAGTACTTC,CASSLGQVSAYEQYF
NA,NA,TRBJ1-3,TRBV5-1,TGCGCCAGCAGCCCGCACCGGGACTCAGAGGCTGGAAACACCATATATTTT,CASSPHRDSEAGNTIYF
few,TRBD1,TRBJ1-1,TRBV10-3,TGTGCCATCAGTGATTACAGGGGCGACACTGAAGCTTTCTTT,CAISDYRGDTEAFF
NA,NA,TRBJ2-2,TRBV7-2,TGTGCCAGCAGCTTAGTGGGGACTGGGCACACCGGGGAGCTGTTTTTT,CASSLVGTGHTGELFF
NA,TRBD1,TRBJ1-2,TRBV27,TGTGCCAGCAGTATCCACGGACAGGTGGACTACACCTTC,CASSIHGQVDYTF
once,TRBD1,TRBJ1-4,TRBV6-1,TGTGCCAGCAGTGAAGTCACAGGGGGGCGCGGAAAACTGTTTTTT,CASSEVTGGRGKLFF
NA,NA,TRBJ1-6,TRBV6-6,TGTGCCAGCAGAAACACCAGGGAGGAGAATAATTCACCCCTCCACTTT,CASRNTREENNSPLHF
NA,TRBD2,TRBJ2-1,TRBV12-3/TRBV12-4,TGTGCCAGCGGACTAGCGGGGAACAATGAGCAGTTCTTC,CASGLAGNNEQFF
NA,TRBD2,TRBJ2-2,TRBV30,TGTGCCCGGACCCAGACTAGCAACACCGGGGAGCTGTTTTTT,CARTQTSNTGELFF
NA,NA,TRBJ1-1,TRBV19,TGTGCCAGTAGTATGACCAGGAGGGGCACTGAAGCTTTCTTT,CASSMTRRGTEAFF
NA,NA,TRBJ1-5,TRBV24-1,TGTGCCACCAGTGACCGCCTTACGGGGAGCAATCAGCCCCAGCATTTT,CATSDRLTGSNQPQHF
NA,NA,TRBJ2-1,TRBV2,TGTGCCAGCAGGCAGGGAATCCACAATGAGCAGTTCTTC,CASRQGIHNEQFF
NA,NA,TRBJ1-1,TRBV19,TGTGCCAGTAGTATATCAGGGATCCTAAGCACTGAAGCTTTCTTT,CASSISGILSTEAFF
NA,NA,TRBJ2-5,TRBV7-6,TGTGCCAGCAGCTTGAGGCCCCTCGGGGGAGAACAAGAGACCCAGTACTTC,CASSLRPLGGEQETQYF
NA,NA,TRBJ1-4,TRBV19,TGTGCCAGTATGGGAGGGAGGGCTAATGAAAAACTGTTTTTT,CASMGGRANEKLFF
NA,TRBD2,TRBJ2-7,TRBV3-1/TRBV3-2,TGTGCCAGCAGCCCCCTGGGCGGGAGGGCGTACGAGCAGTACTTC,CASSPLGGRAYEQYF
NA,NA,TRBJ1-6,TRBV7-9,TGTGCCAGCAGCTCCCTCGCCAGGGGTGATTATTCACCCCTCCACTTT,CASSSLARGDYSPLHF